This entry concerns a single T cell receptor (beta chain). Its specificity is not known. The data originate from a study of T cells after yellow fever vaccination. General study points: Sorted repertoires could include abundant contaminating clonotypes from bulk cells. Peaking on day 5 versus 15, the secondary response was faster but weaker.

Deletions cut 6 bases from V and 4 bases from J, with 11 bases between. There are 13 residues in the CDR3. Researchers made TCR cDNA using 5'RACE template switching, and this step added a universal primer site and UMIs. Each CDR3 protein gets one entry after TCRdb re-called the 5' RACE reads with MiXCR. The table lists under 600,000 distinct CDR3 sequences, around a fifth of them singletons. Source: PBMCs, taken more than 20 days after the first yellow fever vaccination. The TCR was taken from a man aged 18-30 years who received the YFV17D yellow fever vaccine. The rearrangement joins TRBV12-3 or TRBV12-4 to TRBJ2-3; the D is unclear. Here the CDR3 DNA reads TGTGCCAGCAGAGGAAGTGGGGCAGATACGCAGTATTTT. It specifies CASRGSGADTQYF.